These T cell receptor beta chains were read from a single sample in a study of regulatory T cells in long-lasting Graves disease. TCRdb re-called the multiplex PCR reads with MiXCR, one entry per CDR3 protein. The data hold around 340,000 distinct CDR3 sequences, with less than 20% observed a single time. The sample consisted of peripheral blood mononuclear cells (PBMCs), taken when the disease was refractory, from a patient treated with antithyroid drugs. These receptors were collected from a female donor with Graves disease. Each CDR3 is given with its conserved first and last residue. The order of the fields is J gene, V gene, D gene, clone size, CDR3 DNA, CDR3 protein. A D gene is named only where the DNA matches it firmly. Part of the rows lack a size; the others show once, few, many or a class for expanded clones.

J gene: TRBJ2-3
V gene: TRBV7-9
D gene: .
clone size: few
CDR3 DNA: TGTGCCAGCAGCTTAGAAGGCGATTCCCGCACAGATACGCAGTATTTT
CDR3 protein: CASSLEGDSRTDTQYF

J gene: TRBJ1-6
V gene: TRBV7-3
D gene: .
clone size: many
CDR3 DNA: TGTGCCAGCAGCTCCGGGGGAGACCATAATTCACCCCTCCACTTT
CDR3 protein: CASSSGGDHNSPLHF

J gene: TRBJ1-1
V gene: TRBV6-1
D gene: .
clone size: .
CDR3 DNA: TGTGCCAGCAGTGAAGTAGGAATACAGGCCTCCCACTGGGGTGAGACTGAAGCTTTCTTT
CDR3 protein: CASSEVGIQASHWGETEAFF

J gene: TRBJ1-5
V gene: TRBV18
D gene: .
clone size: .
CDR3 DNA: TGTGCCAGCTCACGAGGAGCAGATAGCAATCAGCCCCAGCATTTT
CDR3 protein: CASSRGADSNQPQHF

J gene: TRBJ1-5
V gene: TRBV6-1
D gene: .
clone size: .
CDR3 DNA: TGTGCCAGCAGACGCCGGGATAATCAGCCCCAGCATTTT
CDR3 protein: CASRRRDNQPQHF

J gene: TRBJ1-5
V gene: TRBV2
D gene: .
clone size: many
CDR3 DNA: TGTGCCAGCGATACAGGGACTGGTCAGCCCCAGCATTTT
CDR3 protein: CASDTGTGQPQHF

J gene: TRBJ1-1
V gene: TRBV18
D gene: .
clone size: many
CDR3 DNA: TGTGCCAGCTCCCTCCAACGAGACACTGAAGCTTTCTTT
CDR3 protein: CASSLQRDTEAFF

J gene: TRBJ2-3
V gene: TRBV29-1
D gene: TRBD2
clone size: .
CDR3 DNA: TGCAGCGTTGTGGCACTAGCGGGAGCAAATACGCAGTATTTT
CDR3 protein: CSVVALAGANTQYF

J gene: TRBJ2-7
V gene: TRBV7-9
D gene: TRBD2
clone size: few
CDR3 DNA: TGTGCCAGCAGCTCAGCGGGGGGGCGAAGCCCCTACGAGCAGTACTTC
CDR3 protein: CASSSAGGRSPYEQYF

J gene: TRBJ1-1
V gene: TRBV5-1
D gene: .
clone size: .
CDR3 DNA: TGCGCCAGCAGCATACCGGGAGCGGTTAAAAATGAAGCTTTCTTT
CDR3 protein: CASSIPGAVKNEAFF

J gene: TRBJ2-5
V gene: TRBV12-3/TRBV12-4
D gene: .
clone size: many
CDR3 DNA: TGTGCCAGCAGCCTAAGGGATGTCGGGACCCAGTACTTC
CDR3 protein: CASSLRDVGTQYF

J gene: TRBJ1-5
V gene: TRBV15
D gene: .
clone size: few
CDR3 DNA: TGTGCCACCTGCCCCGGGTCCCTAAGGGGTCAGCCCCAGCATTTT
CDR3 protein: CATCPGSLRGQPQHF

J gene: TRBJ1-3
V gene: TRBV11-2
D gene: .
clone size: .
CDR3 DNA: TGTGCCAGCAGCCCCATACCCGGCTCTGGAAACACCATATATTTT
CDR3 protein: CASSPIPGSGNTIYF

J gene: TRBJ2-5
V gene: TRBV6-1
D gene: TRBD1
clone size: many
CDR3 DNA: TGTGCCAGCAGTCCACAGGGGGCAGAGACCCAGTACTTC
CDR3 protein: CASSPQGAETQYF

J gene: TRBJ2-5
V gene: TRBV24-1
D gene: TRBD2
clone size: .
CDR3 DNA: TGTGCCACCAGTGGGGAGGGGCGGGAGACCCAGTACTTC
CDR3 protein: CATSGEGRETQYF

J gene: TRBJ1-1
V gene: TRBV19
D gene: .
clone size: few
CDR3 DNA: TGTGCCAGTAGTGAAGAAAGGCGTCGGCGCGGATCGTGGGCTTTCTTT
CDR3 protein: CASSEERRRRGSWAFF

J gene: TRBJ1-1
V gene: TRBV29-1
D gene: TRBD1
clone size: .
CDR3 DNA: TGCAGCGTTGAGCGGGACAGGAGGTCCACTGAAGCTTTCTTT
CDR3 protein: CSVERDRRSTEAFF

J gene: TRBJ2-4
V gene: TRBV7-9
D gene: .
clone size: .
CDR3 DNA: TGTGCCAGCAGCAACCCAGGGGACGGGGAGGGAAACATTCAGTACTTC
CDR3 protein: CASSNPGDGEGNIQYF

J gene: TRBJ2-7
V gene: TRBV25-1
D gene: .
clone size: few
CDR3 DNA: TGTGCCAGCAGTGAATCTTCACAGGGCTCCTACGAGCAGTACTTC
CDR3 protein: CASSESSQGSYEQYF

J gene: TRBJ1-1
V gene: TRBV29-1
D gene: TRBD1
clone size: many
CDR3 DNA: TGCAGCGTTTTATTACCGGGACAGGGGAGGAACACTGAAGCTTTCTTT
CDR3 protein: CSVLLPGQGRNTEAFF

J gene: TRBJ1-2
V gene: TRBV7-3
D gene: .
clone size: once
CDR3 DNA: TGTGCCAGCAGTGAAGCCGGGACACTAACCCGATATGGCTACACCTTC
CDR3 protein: CASSEAGTLTRYGYTF

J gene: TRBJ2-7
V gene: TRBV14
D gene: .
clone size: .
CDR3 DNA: TGTGCCAGCAGAAAATACGAGCAGTACTTC
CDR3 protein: CASRKYEQYF

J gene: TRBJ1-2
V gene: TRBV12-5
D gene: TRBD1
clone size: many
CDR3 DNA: TGTGCTAGTGGTATTGCTGGACAGGTCTATGGCTACACCTTC
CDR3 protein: CASGIAGQVYGYTF

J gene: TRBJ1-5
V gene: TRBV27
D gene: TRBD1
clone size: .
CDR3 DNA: TGTGCCAGCAAGATCATCAGGGGGGACCCCCAGCATTTT
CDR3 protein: CASKIIRGDPQHF

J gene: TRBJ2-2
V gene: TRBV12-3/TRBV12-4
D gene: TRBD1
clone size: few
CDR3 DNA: TGTGCCAGCAGTATCTCAGACAGGGCCGGCGGGGAGCTGTTTTTT
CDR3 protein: CASSISDRAGGELFF

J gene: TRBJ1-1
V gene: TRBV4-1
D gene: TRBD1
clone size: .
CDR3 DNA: TGCGCCAGCAGCCAAGAGGGGACAGGGTGGGCTTTCTTT
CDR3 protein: CASSQEGTGWAFF

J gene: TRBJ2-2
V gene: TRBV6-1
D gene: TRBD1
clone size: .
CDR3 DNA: TGTGCCAGTAGGGACAGCGGTGGCACCGGGGAGCTGTTTTTT
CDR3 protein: CASRDSGGTGELFF

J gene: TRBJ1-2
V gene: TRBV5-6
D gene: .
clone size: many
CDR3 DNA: TGTGCCAGCAGGCAAGATACAGGGAAAGGCTACACCTTC
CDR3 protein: CASRQDTGKGYTF

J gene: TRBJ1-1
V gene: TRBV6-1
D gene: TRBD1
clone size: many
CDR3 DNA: TGTGCCAGCAGTGAACGAGGGGGACAGCAAGCTTTCTTT
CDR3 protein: CASSERGGQQAFF

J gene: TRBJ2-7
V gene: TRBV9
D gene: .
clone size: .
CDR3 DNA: TGTGCCAGCAGCGCCCTAAACCCCACAGGGATCTCGCGCTACGAGCAGTACTTC
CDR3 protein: CASSALNPTGISRYEQYF

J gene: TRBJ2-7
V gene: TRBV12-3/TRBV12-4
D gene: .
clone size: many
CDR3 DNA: TGTGCCAGCAGTTTGGACCTCTCCTACGAGCAGTACTTC
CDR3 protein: CASSLDLSYEQYF

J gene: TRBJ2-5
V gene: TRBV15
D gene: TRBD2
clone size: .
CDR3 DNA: TGTGCCACCAGCAGAGACTCCGCACTAGCGGGGCTAGAGACCCAGTACTTC
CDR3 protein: CATSRDSALAGLETQYF

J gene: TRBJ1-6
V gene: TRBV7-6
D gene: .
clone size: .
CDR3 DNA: TGTGCCACCCGGGACGCCCGGCGAAGTTTTAATTCACCCCTCCACTTT
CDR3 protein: CATRDARRSFNSPLHF

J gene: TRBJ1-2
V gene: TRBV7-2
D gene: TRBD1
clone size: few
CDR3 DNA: TGTGCCAGCAGCTGGACAGGGGGTGGCTACGCCTTC
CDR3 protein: CASSWTGGGYAF

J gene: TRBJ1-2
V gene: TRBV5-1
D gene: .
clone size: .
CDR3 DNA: TGCGCCAGCAGCTTGGAGGGACGGAGCTATGGCTACACCTTC
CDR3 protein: CASSLEGRSYGYTF

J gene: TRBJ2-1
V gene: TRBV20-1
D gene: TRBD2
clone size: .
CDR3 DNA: TGCAGTGCTGGCAGACTAGCGGGACGCTCCAATGAGCAGTTCTTC
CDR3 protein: CSAGRLAGRSNEQFF

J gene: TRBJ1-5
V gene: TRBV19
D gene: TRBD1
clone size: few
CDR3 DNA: TGTGCCAGTAGTGCGCTGGACAGGAACCTACAGCCCCAGCATTTT
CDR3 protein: CASSALDRNLQPQHF

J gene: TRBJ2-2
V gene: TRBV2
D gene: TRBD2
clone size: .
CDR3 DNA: TGTGCCAGCAGTGAAGTGCGGGGGGGCCACGGGGAGCTGTTTTTT
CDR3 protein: CASSEVRGGHGELFF

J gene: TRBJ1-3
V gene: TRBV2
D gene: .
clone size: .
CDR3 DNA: TGTGCCAGCAGAGCGACAGCGCTCTCTGGAAACACCATATATTTT
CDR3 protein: CASRATALSGNTIYF

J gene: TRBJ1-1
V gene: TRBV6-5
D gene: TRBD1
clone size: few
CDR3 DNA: TGTGCCAGCAGTTGGGTTCAGGGGGAGGCTTTCTTT
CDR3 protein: CASSWVQGEAFF

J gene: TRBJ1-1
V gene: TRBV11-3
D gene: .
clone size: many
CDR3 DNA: TGTGCCAGCAGCTTAGATTCCGACATGCTAGCTTTCTTT
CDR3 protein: CASSLDSDMLAFF

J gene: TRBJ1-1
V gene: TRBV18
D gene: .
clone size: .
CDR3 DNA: TGTGCCAGCTCACCGGCAGGGACGGGGACTGAAGCTTTCTTT
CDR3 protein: CASSPAGTGTEAFF

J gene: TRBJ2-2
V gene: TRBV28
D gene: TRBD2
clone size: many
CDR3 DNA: TGTGCCAGCAGTCTCTTGGGGGGGTGGGCCTCGAACACCGGGGAGCTGTTTTTT
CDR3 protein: CASSLLGGWASNTGELFF

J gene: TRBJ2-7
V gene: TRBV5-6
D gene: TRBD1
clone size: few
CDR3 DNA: TGTGCCAGCAGCTGGGGACAGGGGGCCTGGGAGCAGTACTTC
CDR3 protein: CASSWGQGAWEQYF

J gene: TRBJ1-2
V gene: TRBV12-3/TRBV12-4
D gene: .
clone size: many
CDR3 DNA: TGTGCCAGCAGCTCGGTCTCCTATGGCTACACCTTC
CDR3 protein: CASSSVSYGYTF

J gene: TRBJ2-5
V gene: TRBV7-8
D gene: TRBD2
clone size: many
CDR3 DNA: TGTGCCAGCAGCTACGGACTAGCGGGAGTTTGGGAGACCCAGTACTTC
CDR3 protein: CASSYGLAGVWETQYF

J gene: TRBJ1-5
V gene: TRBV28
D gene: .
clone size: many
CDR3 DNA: TGTGCCAGCAGTCTGAACCAGAGGGGTTTGGGTCAGCCCCAGCATTTT
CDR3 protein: CASSLNQRGLGQPQHF

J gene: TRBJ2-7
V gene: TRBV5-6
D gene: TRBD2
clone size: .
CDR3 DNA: TGTGCCAGCAGCACTGTAGCGGGAGACTACGAGCAGTACTTC
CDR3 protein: CASSTVAGDYEQYF

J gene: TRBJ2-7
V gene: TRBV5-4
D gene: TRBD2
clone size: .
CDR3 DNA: TGTGCCAGCAGCCTGGCCGGGACTAGTCGGTCCGGCGAGCAGTACTTC
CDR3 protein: CASSLAGTSRSGEQYF

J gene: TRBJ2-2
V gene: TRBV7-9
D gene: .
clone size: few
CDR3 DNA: TGTGCCAGCAGCACTGACACTGCCGGGGAGCTGTTTTTT
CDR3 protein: CASSTDTAGELFF

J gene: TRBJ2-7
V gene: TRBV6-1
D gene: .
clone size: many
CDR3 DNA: TGTGCCAGCAGGATAAGCGGCGGACAACCGCACGAGCAGTACTTC
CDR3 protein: CASRISGGQPHEQYF

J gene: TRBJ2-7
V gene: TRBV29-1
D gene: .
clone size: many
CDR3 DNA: TGCAGCGTTGGGGGACCCTACGAGCAGTACTTC
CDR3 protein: CSVGGPYEQYF

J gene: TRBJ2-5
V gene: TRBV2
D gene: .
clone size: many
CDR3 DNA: TGTGCCAGCAGCCAACAGGCGACCTGGTCGGAGACCCAGTACTTC
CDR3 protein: CASSQQATWSETQYF

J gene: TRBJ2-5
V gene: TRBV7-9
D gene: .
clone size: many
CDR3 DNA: TGTGCCAGCAGCTTTCTCGGGAAAGAGACCCAGTACTTC
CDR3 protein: CASSFLGKETQYF

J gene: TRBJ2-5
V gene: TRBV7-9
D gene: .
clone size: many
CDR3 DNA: TGTGCCAGCAGCTTGGGGGGATACCAAGAGACCCAGTACTTC
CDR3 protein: CASSLGGYQETQYF

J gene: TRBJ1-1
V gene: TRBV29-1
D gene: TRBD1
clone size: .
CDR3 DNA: TGCAGCGTTGATCGCGGTCAGGGGGCTGGCACTGAAGCTTTCTTT
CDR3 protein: CSVDRGQGAGTEAFF

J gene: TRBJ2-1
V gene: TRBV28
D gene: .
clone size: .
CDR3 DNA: TGTGCCAGCAGTTTGAGTCAGGACGGCGAGCAGTTCTTC
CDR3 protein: CASSLSQDGEQFF